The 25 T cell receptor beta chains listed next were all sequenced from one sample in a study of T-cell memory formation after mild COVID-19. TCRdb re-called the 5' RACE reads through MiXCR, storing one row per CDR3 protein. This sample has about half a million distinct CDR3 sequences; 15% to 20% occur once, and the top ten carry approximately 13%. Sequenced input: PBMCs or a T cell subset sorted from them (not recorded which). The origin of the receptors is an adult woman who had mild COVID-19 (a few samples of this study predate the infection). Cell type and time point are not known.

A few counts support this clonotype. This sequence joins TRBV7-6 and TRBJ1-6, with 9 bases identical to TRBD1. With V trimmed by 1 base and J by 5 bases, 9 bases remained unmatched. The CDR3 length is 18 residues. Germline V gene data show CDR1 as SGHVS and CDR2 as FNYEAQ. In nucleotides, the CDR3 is TGTGCCAGCAGCTTAGGCTTAGGGACAGGGAGTGATAATTCACCCCTCCACTTT. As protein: CASSLGLGTGSDNSPLHF.

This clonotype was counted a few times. CDR3 amino acids: CASSFQGTGEQYF. The CDR3 region has the DNA TGTGCCAGCAGCTTCCAGGGGACCGGCGAGCAGTACTTC. This chain links TRBV14 with TRBJ2-7; perhaps TRBD1 as D (6 bases). Trimming removed 5 bases from V and 6 bases from J, with 14 bases in between. Germline CDR1 SGHDN, CDR2 FVKESK. The CDR3 is 13 residues long.

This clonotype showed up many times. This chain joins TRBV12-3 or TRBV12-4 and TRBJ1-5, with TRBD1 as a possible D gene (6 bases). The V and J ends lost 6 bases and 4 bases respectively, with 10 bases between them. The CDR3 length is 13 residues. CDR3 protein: CASSLTGNQPQHF. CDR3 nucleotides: TGTGCCAGCAGCTTAACAGGGAATCAGCCCCAGCATTTT.

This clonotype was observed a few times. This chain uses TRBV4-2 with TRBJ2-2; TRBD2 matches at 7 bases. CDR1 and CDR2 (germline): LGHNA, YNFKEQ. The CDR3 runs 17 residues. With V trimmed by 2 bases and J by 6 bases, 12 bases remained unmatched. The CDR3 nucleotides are TGTGCCAGCAGCCAAAATGGAGCGGGGTGGTCATCCGGGGAGCTGTTTTTT. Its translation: CASSQNGAGWSSGELFF.

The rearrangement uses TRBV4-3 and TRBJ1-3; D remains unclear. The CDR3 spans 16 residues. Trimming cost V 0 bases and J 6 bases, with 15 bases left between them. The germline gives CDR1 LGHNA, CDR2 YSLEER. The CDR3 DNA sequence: TGCGCCAGCAGCCAAGATCGCTCGGGCACTACAAACACCATATATTTT. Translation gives CASSQDRSGTTNTIYF.

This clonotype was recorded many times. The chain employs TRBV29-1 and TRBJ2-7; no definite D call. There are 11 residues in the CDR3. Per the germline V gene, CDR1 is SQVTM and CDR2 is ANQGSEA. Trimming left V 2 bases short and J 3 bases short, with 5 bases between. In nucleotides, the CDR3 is TGCAGCGTTGAACTTAGCTACGAGCAGTACTTC. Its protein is CSVELSYEQYF.

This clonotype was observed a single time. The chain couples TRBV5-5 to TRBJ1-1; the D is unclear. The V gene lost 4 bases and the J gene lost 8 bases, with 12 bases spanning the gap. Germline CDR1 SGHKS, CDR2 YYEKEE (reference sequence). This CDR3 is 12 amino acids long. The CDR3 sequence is CASSGFEPEAFF. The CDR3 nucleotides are TGTGCCAGCAGCGGGTTCGAACCAGAAGCTTTCTTT.

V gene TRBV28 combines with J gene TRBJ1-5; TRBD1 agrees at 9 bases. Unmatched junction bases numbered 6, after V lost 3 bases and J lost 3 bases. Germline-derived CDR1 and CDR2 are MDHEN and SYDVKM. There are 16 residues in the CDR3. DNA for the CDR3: TGTGCCAGCAGTTTTGGGGGACAGGGATTCAATCAGCCCCAGCATTTT. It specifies CASSFGGQGFNQPQHF.

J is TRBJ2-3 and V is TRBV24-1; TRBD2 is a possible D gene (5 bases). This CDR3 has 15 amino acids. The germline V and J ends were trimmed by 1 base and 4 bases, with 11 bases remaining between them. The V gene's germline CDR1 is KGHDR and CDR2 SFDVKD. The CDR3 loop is CATSDLGLAADTQYF. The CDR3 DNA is TGTGCCACCAGTGATTTAGGGCTAGCAGCAGATACGCAGTATTTT.

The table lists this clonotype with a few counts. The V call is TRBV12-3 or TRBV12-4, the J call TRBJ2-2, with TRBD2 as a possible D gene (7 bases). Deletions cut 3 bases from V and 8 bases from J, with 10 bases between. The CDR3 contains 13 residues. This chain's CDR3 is CASSLGGRGELFF. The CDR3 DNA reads TGTGCCAGCAGTTTGGGGGGGCGTGGGGAGCTGTTTTTT.

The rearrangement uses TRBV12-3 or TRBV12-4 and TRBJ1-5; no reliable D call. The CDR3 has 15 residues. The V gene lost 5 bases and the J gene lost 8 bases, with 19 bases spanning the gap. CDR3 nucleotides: TGTGCCAGCAGTCACCGGGCCCCTATGATGGAGCCCCAGCATTTT. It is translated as CASSHRAPMMEPQHF.

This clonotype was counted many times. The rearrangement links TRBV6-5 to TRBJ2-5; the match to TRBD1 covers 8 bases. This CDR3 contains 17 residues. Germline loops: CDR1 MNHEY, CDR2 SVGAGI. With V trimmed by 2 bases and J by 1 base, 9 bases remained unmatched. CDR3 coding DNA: TGTGCCAGCAGTTACGAGTACCGGGACAGGAGCCAAGAGACCCAGTACTTC. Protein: CASSYEYRDRSQETQYF.

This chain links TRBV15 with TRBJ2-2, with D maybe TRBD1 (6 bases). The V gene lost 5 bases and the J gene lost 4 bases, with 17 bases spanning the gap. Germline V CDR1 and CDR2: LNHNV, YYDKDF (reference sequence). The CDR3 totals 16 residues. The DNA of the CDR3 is TGTGCCACCAGCTTTCCGGGACACTCAATCACCGGGGAGCTGTTTTTT. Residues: CATSFPGHSITGELFF.

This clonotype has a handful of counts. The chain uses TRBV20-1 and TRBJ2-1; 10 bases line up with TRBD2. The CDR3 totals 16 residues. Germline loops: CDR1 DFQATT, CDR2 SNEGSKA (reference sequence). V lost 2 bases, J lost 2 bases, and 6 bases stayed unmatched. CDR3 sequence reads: CSARTPGLATYNEQFF. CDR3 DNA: TGCAGTGCTAGAACTCCGGGACTAGCGACCTACAATGAGCAGTTCTTC.

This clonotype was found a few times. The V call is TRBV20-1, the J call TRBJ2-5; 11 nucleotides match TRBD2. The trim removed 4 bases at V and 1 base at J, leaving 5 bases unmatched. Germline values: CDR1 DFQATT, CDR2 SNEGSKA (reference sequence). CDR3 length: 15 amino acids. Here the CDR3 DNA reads TGCAGTGCTACTACTAGCGGGAGCATCCAAGAGACCCAGTACTTC. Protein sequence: CSATTSGSIQETQYF.

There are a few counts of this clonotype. The CDR3 DNA reads as TGTGCCAGCAGTTACTCGGTGGGACTAGCGGCGAACACCGGGGAGCTGTTTTTT. It is translated as CASSYSVGLAANTGELFF. J is TRBJ2-2 and V is TRBV6-5, with 11 bases identical to TRBD2. The CDR3 sequence is 18 residues long. The germline CDR1 and CDR2 sequences are MNHEY and SVGAGI. After removal of 0 bases from V and 0 bases from J, the junction contained 3 bases not matched to a gene.

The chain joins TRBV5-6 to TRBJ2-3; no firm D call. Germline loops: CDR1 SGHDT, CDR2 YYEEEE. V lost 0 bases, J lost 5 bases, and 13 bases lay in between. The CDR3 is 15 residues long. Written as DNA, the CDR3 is TGTGCCAGCAGCTTGGTTGGGTCTACTGGAGATACGCAGTATTTT. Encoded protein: CASSLVGSTGDTQYF.

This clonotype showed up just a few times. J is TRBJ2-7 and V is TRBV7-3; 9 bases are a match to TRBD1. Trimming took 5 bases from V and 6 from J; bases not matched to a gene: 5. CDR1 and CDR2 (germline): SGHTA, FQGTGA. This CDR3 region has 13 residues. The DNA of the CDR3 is TGTGCCAGCAGCACCGGACAGGGGACCGAGCAGTACTTC. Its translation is CASSTGQGTEQYF.

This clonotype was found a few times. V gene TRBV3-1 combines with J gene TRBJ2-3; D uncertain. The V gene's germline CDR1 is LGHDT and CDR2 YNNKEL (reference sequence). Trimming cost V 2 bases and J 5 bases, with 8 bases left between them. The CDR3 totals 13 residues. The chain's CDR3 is CASSQPPLDTQYF. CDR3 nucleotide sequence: TGTGCCAGCAGCCAACCCCCGCTAGATACGCAGTATTTT.

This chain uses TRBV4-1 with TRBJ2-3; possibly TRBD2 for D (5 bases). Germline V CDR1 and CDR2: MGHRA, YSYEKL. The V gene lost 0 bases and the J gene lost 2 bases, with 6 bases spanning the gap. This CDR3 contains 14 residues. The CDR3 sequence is CASSQDLATDTQYF. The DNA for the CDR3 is TGCGCCAGCAGCCAAGACCTAGCCACAGATACGCAGTATTTT.

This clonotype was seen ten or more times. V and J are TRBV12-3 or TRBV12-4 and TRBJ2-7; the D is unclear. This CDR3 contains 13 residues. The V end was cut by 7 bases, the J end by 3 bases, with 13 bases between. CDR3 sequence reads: CASTADERYEQYF. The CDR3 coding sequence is TGTGCCAGCACGGCGGATGAGCGCTACGAGCAGTACTTC.

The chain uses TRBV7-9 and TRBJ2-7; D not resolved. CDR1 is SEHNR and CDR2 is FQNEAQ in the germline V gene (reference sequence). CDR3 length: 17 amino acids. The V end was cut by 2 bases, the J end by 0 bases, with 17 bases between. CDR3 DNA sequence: TGTGCCAGCAGCTTACCTACGACGGGTTCTTTCTCCTACGAGCAGTACTTC. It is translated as CASSLPTTGSFSYEQYF.

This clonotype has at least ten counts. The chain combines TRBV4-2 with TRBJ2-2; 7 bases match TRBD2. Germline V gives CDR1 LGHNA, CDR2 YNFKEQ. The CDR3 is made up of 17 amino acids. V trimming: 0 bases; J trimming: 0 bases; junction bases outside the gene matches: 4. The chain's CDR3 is CASSQEPSGTNTGELFF. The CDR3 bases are TGTGCCAGCAGCCAAGAACCTAGCGGAACGAACACCGGGGAGCTGTTTTTT.

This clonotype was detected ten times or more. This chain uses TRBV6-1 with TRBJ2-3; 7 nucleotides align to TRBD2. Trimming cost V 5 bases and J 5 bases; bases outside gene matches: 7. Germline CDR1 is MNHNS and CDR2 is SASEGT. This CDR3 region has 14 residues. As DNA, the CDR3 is TGTGCCAGCAGTATCCGGGGGGTCGGAGATACGCAGTATTTT. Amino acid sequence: CASSIRGVGDTQYF.

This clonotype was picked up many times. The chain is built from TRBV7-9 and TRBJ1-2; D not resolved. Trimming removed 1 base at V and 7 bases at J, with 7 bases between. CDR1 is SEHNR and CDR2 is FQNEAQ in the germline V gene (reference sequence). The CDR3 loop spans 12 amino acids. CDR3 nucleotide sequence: TGTGCCAGCAGCTTAGAAGAGAGTGGCTACACCTTC. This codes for CASSLEESGYTF.